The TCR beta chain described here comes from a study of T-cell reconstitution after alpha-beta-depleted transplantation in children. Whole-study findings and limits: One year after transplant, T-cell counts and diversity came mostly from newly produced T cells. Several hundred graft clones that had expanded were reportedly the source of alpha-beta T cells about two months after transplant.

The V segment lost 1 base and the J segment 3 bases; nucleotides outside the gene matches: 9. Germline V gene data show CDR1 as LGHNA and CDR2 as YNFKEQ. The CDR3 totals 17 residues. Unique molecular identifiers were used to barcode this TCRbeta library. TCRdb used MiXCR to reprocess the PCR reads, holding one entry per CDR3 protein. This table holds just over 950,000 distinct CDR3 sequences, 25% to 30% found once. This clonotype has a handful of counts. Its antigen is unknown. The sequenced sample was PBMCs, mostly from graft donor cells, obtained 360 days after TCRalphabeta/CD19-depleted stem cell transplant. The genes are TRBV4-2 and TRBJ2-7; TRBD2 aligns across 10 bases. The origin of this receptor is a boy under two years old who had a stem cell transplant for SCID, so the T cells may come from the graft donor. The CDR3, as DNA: TGTGCCAGCAGCCAAGTGGGGCAGACTAGCGGGCACTACGAGCAGTACTTC. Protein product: CASSQVGQTSGHYEQYF.